This TCR beta chain was identified during a study of cytomegalovirus exposure and HLA in healthy donors. PCR was performed using 60 Vbeta and 13 Jbeta primers. Some clones are missing from TCRdb's copy, which holds only in-frame ones; the method was immunoSEQ multiplex PCR. In the table there are roughly 150,000 clones, approximately 76% of which are singletons. This CDR3 contains 15 residues. CDR1 is SGHVS and CDR2 is FNYEAQ in the germline V gene. Deletions cut 4 bases from V and 3 bases from J, with 15 bases between. The rearrangement joins TRBV7-6 to TRBJ1-1; D is perhaps TRBD1 (5 bases). The receptor was derived from a woman younger than 30 in good health and CMV-seropositive. The material sequenced was PBMCs. This CDR3 is CASSSGGGGYTEAFF. CDR3 nucleotides: TGTGCCAGCAGCTCCGGGGGGGGTGGATACACTGAAGCTTTCTTT. The whole variable domain, filled in from reference TRBV7-6 and TRBJ1-1, reads GAGVSQSPRYKVTKRGQDVALRCDPISGHVSLYWYRQALGQGPEFLTYFNYEAQQDKSGLPNDRFSAERPEGSISTLTIQRTEQRDSAMYRCASSSGGGGYTEAFFGQGTRLTVV.